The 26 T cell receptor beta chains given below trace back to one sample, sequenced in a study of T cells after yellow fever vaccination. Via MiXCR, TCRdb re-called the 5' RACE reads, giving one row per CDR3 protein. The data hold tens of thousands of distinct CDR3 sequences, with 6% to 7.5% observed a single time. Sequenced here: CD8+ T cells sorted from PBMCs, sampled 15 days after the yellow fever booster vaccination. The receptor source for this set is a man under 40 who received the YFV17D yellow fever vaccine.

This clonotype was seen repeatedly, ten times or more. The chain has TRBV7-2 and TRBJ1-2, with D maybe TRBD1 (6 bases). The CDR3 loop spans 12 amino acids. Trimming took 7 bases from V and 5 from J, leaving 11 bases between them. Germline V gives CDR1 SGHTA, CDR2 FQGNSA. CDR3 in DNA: TGTGCCAGCACCCCACAGGGTTATGGCTACACCTTC. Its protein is CASTPQGYGYTF.

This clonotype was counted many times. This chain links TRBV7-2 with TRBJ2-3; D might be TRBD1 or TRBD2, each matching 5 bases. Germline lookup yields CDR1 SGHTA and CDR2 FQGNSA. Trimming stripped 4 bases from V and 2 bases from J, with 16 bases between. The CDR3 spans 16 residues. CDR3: CASSYSIGTSTDTQYF. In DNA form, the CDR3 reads TGTGCCAGCAGCTACTCAATTGGGACGTCCACAGATACGCAGTATTTT.

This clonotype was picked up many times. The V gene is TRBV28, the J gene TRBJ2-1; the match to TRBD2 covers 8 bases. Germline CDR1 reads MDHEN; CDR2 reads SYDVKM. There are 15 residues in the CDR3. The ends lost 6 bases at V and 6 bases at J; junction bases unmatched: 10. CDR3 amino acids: CASRTPSLAVNEQFF. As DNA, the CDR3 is TGTGCCAGCAGAACCCCGTCACTAGCGGTCAATGAGCAGTTCTTC.

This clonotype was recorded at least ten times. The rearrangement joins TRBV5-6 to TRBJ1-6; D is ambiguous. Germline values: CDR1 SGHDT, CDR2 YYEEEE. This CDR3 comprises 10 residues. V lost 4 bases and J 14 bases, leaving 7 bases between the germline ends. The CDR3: CASSRLSLHF. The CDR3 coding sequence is TGTGCCAGCAGCCGACTATCCCTCCACTTT.

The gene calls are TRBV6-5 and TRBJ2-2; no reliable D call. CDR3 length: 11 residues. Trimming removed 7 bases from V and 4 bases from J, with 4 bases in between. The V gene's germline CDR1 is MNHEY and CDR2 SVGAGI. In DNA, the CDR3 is TGTGCCAGCATGCTCACCGGGGAGCTGTTTTTT. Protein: CASMLTGELFF.

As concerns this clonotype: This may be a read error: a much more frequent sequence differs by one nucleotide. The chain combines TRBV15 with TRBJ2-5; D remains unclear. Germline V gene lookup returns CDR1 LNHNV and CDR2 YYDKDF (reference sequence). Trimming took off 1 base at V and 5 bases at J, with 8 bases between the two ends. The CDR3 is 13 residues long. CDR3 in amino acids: CATSRGWGETQYF. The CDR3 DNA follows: TGTGCCACCAGCAGAGGATGGGGTGAGACCCAGTACTTC. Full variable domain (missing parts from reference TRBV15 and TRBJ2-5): DAMVIQNPRYQVTQFGKPVTLSCSQTLNHNVMYWYQQKSSQAPKLLFHYYDKDFNNEADTPDNFQSRRPNTSFCFLDIRSPGLGDTAMYLCATSRGWGETQYFGPGTRLLVL.

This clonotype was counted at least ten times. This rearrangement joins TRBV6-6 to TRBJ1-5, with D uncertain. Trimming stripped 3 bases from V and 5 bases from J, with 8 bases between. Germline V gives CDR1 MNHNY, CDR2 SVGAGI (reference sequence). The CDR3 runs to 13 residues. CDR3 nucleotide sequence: TGTGCCAGCAGTTATTCCAACCATCAGCCCCAGCATTTT. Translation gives CASSYSNHQPQHF.

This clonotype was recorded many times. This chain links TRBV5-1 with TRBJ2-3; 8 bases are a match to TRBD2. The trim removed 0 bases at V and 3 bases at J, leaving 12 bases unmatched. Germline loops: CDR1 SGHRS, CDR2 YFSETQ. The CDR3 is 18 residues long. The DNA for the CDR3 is TGCGCCAGCAGCTTGGAGTCGAGCGGGAGCCCCCTTACAGATACGCAGTATTTT. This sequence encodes CASSLESSGSPLTDTQYF.

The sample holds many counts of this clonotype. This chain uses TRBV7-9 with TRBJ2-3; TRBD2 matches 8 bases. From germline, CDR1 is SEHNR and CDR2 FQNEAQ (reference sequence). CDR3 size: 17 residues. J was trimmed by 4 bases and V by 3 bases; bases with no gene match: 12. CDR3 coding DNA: TGTGCCAGCAGCTTTGAGGCGCTAGCGGGCTCTGCAGATACGCAGTATTTT. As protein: CASSFEALAGSADTQYF.

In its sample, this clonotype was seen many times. The CDR3 region has the DNA TGTGCCAGCAGCTTAGTAGGCGGAAGCTCTGGGGCCAACGTCCTGACTTTC. This codes for CASSLVGGSSGANVLTF. The V gene is TRBV7-6, the J gene TRBJ2-6; D call uncertain. The V and J ends lost 1 base and 0 bases respectively, with 10 bases between them. The germline CDR1 and CDR2 sequences are SGHVS and FNYEAQ. The CDR3 runs 17 residues.

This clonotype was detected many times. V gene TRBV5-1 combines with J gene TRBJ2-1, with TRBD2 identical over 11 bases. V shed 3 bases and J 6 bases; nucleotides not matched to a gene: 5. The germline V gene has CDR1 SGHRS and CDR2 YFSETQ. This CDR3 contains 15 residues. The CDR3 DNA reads TGCGCCAGCAGCTCGACTAGCGGGACCGTCAATGAGCAGTTCTTC. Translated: CASSSTSGTVNEQFF.

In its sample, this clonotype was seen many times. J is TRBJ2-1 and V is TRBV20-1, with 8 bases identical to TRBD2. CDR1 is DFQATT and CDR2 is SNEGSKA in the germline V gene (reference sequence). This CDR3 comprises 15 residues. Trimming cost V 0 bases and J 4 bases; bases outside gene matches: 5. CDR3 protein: CSAREGLAGYNEQFF. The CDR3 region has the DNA TGCAGTGCTAGAGAGGGGTTAGCGGGGTACAATGAGCAGTTCTTC.

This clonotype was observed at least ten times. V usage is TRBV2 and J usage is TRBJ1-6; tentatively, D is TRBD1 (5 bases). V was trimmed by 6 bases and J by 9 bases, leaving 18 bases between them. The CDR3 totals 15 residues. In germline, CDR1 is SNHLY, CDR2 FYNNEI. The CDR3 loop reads CASSGKPGAGSPLHF. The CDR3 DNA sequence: TGTGCCAGCAGCGGAAAACCCGGGGCGGGTTCACCCCTCCACTTT. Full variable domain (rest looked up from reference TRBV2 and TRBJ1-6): EPEVTQTPSHQVTQMGQEVILRCVPISNHLYFYWYRQILGQKVEFLVSFYNNEISEKSEIFDDQFSVERPDGSNFTLKIRSTKLEDSAMYFCASSGKPGAGSPLHFGNGTRLTVT.

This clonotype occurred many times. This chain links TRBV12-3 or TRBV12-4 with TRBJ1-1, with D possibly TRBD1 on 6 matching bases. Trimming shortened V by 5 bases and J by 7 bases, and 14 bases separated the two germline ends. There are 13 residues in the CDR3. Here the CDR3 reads CASSPVGAIEAFF. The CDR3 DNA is TGTGCCAGCAGTCCTGTGGGGGCGATTGAAGCTTTCTTT.

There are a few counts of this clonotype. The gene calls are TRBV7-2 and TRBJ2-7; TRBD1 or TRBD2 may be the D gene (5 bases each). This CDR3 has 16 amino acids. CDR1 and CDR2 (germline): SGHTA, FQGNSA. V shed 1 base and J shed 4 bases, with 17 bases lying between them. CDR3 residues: CASSLDGAGADYEQYF. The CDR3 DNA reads TGTGCCAGCAGCTTAGATGGGGCGGGCGCCGATTACGAGCAGTACTTC.

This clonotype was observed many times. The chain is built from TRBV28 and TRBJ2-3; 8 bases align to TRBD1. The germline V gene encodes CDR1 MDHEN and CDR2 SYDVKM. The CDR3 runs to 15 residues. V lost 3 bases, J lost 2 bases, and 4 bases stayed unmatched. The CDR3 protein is CASSFRQGFTDTQYF. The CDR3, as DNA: TGTGCCAGCAGTTTTCGACAGGGGTTCACAGATACGCAGTATTTT.

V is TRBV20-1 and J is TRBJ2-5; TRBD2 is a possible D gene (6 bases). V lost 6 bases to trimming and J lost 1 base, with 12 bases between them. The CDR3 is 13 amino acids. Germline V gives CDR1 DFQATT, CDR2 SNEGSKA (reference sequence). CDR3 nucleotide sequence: TGCAGTGCCAATGGGAGGATCCAAGAGACCCAGTACTTC. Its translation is CSANGRIQETQYF.

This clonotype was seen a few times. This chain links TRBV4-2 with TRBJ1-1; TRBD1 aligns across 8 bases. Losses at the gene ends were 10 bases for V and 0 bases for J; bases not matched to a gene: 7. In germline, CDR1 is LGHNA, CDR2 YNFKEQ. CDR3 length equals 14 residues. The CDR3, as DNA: TGTGCCACCGGACAGGGAGGTATGAACACTGAAGCTTTCTTT. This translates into CATGQGGMNTEAFF.

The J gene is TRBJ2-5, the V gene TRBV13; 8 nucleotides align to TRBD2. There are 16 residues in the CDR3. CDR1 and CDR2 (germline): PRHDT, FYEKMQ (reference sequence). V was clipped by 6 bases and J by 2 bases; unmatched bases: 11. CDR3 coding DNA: TGTGCCAGCAGAAGCACCGGGGGGGCGGTTCAAGAGACCCAGTACTTC. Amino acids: CASRSTGGAVQETQYF.

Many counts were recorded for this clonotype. This chain's CDR3 is CASSVGTSPYEQYF. CDR3 DNA sequence: TGTGCCAGCAGCGTAGGAACCAGTCCCTACGAGCAGTACTTC. The V gene is TRBV9, the J gene TRBJ2-7, with unresolved D. Germline V gives CDR1 SGDLS, CDR2 YYNGEE. V lost 0 bases to trimming and J lost 2 bases, with 9 bases between them. The CDR3 is 14 residues long.

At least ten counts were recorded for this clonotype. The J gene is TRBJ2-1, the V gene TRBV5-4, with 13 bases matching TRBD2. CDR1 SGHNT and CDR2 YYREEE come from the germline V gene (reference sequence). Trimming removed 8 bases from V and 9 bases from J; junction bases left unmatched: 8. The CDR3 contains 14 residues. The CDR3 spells CASWTSGSVIEQFF. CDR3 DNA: TGTGCCAGTTGGACTAGCGGGAGTGTTATTGAGCAGTTCTTC. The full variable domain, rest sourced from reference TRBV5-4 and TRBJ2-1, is ETGVTQSPTHLIKTRGQQVTLRCSSQSGHNTVSWYQQALGQGPQFIFQYYREEENGRGNFPPRFSGLQFPNYSSELNVNALELDDSALYLCASWTSGSVIEQFFGPGTRLTVL.

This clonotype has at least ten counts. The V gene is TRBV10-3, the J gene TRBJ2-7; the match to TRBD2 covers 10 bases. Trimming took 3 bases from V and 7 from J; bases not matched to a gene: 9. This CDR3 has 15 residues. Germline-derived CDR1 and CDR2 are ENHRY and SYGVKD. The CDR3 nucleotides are TGTGCCATCAGTGATTCTCTAGCGGGGGCCTTTGAGCAGTACTTC. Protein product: CAISDSLAGAFEQYF.

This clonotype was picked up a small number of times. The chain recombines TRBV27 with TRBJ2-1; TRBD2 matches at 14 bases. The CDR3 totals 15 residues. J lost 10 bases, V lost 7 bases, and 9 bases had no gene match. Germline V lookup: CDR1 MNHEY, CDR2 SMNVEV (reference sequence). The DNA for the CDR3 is TGTGCCAGCACTTTCGGACTAGCGGGAGGTAGCGAGCAGTTCTTC. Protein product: CASTFGLAGGSEQFF.

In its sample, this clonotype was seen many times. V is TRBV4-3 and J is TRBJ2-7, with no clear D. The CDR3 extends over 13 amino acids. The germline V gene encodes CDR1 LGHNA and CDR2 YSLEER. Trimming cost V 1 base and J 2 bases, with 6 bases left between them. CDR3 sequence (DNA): TGCGCCAGCAGCCAAGGTCAGGCCTACGAGCAGTACTTC. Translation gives CASSQGQAYEQYF.

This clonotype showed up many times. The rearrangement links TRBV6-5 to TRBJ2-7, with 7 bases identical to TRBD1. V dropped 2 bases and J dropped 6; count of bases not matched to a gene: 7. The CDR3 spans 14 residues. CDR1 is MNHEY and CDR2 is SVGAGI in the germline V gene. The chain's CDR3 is CASSYGQTGAEQYF. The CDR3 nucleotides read TGTGCCAGCAGTTACGGCCAAACAGGGGCCGAGCAGTACTTC.

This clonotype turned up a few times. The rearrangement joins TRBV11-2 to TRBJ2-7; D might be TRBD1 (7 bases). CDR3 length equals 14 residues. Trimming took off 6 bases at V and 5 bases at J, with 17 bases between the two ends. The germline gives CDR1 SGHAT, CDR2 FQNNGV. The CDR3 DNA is TGTGCCAGCAGTCGCCAGGGGGGAGGCGACGAGCAGTACTTC. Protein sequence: CASSRQGGGDEQYF.